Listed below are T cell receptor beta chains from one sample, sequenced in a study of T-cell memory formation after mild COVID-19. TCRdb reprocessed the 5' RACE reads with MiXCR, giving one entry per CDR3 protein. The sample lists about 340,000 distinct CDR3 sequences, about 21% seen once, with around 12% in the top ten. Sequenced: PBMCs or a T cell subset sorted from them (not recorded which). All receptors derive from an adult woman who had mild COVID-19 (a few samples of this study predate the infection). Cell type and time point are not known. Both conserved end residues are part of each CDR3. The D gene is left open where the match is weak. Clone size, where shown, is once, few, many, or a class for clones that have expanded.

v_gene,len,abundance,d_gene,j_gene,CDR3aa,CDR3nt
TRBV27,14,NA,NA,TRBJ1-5,CASSYGGGNQPQHF,TGTGCCAGCTCGTACGGGGGTGGCAATCAGCCCCAGCATTTT
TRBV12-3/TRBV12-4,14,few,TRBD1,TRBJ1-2,CASKPGQGYYGYTF,TGTGCCAGCAAACCGGGACAGGGCTACTATGGCTACACCTTC
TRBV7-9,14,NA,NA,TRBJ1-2,CASSLGGPKYGYTF,TGTGCCAGCAGCTTAGGTGGTCCCAAGTATGGCTACACCTTC
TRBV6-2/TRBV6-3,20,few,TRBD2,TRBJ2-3,CASSYSWGTSGAPSTDTQYF,TGTGCCAGCAGTTACTCCTGGGGCACTAGCGGAGCTCCTAGCACAGATACGCAGTATTTT
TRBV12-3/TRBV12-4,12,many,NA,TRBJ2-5,CASSFLGETQYF,TGTGCCAGCAGCTTTCTAGGGGAGACCCAGTACTTC
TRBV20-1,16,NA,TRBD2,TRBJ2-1,CSASHLRLADYNEQFF,TGCAGTGCTAGTCATCTTAGACTAGCGGACTACAATGAGCAGTTCTTC
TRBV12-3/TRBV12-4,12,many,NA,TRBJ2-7,CASSIRGGEQYF,TGTGCCAGCAGTATTAGGGGGGGCGAGCAGTACTTC
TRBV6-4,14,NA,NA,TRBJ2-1,CASSVSGYSGEQFF,TGTGCCAGCAGTGTAAGCGGGTATTCGGGTGAGCAGTTCTTC
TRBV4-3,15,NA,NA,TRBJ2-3,CASSQWGGWTDKQYF,TGCGCCAGCAGCCAATGGGGGGGTTGGACAGATAAGCAGTATTTT
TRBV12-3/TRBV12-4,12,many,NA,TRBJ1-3,CASSGPGNTIYF,TGTGCCAGCAGTGGTCCTGGAAACACCATATATTTT
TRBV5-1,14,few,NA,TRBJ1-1,CASSSWAQRAEAFF,TGCGCCAGCAGCTCTTGGGCCCAAAGGGCAGAAGCTTTCTTT
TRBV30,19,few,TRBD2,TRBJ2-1,CAWREQRTSGRNTYNEQFF,TGTGCCTGGAGGGAACAAAGGACTAGCGGGAGGAATACATACAATGAGCAGTTCTTC
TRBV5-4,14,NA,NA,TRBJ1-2,CASSLETGPDGYTF,TGTGCCAGCAGCTTGGAGACAGGCCCTGATGGCTACACCTTC
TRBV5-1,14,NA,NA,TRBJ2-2,CASSTGPSSGELFF,TGCGCCAGCAGCACCGGGCCTAGTTCCGGGGAGCTGTTTTTT
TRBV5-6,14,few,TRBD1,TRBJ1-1,CASRQAGGSAEAFF,TGTGCCAGCAGGCAGGCAGGGGGAAGCGCTGAAGCTTTCTTT
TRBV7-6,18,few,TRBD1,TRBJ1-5,CASSRFGTGGRGNQPQHF,TGTGCCAGCAGCCGATTCGGGACAGGGGGCAGGGGCAATCAGCCCCAGCATTTT
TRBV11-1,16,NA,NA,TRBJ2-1,CASSLEAVSSYNEQFF,TGTGCCAGCAGCTTGGAGGCCGTAAGCTCCTACAATGAGCAGTTCTTC
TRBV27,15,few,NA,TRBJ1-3,CASSLWPSAGNTIYF,TGTGCCAGCAGTTTATGGCCCTCCGCTGGAAACACCATATATTTT
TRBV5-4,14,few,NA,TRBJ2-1,CASSLWSRGNEQFF,TGTGCCAGCAGCTTGTGGTCGCGGGGCAATGAGCAGTTCTTC
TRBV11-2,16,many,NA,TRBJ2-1,CASSPGGATPYNEQFF,TGTGCCAGCAGCCCAGGGGGGGCGACCCCCTACAATGAGCAGTTCTTC
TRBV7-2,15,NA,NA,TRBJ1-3,CASSLGLASGNTIYF,TGTGCCAGCAGCTTAGGTTTGGCTTCTGGAAACACCATATATTTT
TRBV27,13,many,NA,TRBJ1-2,CASSLSGLYGYTF,TGTGCCAGCAGTTTATCAGGGCTATATGGCTACACCTTC
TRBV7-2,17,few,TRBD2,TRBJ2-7,CASSPYGPTSGNVEQYF,TGTGCCAGCAGCCCATACGGCCCGACTAGCGGGAACGTCGAGCAGTACTTC
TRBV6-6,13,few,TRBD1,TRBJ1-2,CATAGTDYYGYTF,TGTGCCACCGCCGGGACAGACTACTATGGCTACACCTTC
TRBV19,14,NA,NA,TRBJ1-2,CASSMTFSGYGYTF,TGTGCCAGTAGTATGACCTTCTCAGGGTATGGCTACACCTTC
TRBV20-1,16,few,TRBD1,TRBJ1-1,CSASTRPGQMNTEAFF,TGCAGTGCTTCAACTCGCCCGGGACAGATGAACACTGAAGCTTTCTTT
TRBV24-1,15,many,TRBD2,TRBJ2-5,CATSEGTSGVQTQYF,TGTGCCACCAGTGAAGGGACTAGCGGGGTTCAGACCCAGTACTTC
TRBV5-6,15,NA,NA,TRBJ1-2,CASSLSLIGDYGYTF,TGTGCCAGCAGCTTGTCGCTGATAGGGGACTATGGCTACACCTTC
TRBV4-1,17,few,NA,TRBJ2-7,CASSQESMGAGLYEQYF,TGCGCCAGCAGCCAAGAGTCTATGGGTGCGGGACTCTACGAGCAGTACTTC
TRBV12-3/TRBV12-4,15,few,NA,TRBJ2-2,CASSVAAANTGELFF,TGTGCCAGCAGTGTAGCCGCGGCGAACACCGGGGAGCTGTTTTTT
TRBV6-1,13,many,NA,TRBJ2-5,CASSEISQETQYF,TGTGCCAGCAGTGAGATCTCCCAAGAGACCCAGTACTTC